These T cell receptor beta chains were read from a single sample in a study of T cells in localized non-small cell lung cancer. Assay used: immunoSEQ multiplex PCR; TCRdb lists only in-frame clones, some missing. The sample has a few thousand clones; about 30% are singletons. The sequences come from normal lung tissue next to the tumor, collected before any cancer treatment. These receptors all come from an older male donor with stage I squamous cell lung carcinoma. CDR3s include the opening cysteine and the closing phenylalanine or tryptophan. Fields, in order: J gene, V gene, D gene, clone size, CDR3 protein, CDR3 DNA. D genes are given only for firm matches. Size values are once, few and many counts, or a class for expanded clones, and some rows have none.

TRBJ1-5 TRBV19 TRBD1 NA CASSSSGTGGSQPQHF TGTGCCAGTAGTTCCTCCGGGACAGGGGGCAGCCAGCCCCAGCATTTT
TRBJ2-7 TRBV9 NA medium-sized CASSVDPKIGDTAYEQYF TGTGCCAGCAGCGTAGACCCCAAAATAGGGGACACCGCCTACGAGCAGTACTTC
TRBJ1-2 TRBV6-8 TRBD1 medium-sized CASSYSPGTGDGYTF TGTGCCAGCAGTTACTCCCCCGGGACAGGGGACGGCTACACCTTC
TRBJ1-1 TRBV9 NA few CASSVAKDPMNTEAFF TGTGCCAGCAGCGTAGCGAAAGATCCTATGAACACTGAAGCTTTCTTT
TRBJ2-5 TRBV18 TRBD1 few CASSPRTGIPQETQYF TGTGCCAGCTCACCCCGGACAGGGATTCCCCAAGAGACCCAGTACTTC
TRBJ2-1 TRBV2 TRBD1 NA CASRLDRGGYNEQFF TGTGCCAGCAGGTTGGACAGGGGGGGTTACAATGAGCAGTTCTTC
TRBJ1-6 TRBV10-2 NA NA CASSEGRGINSPLHF TGCGCCAGCAGTGAGGGCAGGGGAATTAATTCACCCCTCCACTTT
TRBJ2-7 TRBV11-3 TRBD1 NA CASSFRGKQGADEQYF TGTGCCAGCAGCTTCCGTGGGAAACAGGGGGCGGACGAGCAGTACTTC
TRBJ2-2 TRBV11-3 TRBD2 NA CASSSPGLAGGPNTGELFF TGTGCCAGCAGCTCCCCGGGACTAGCGGGGGGTCCAAACACCGGGGAGCTGTTTTTT
TRBJ1-5 TRBV11-3 NA NA CASSLPGREQPQHF TGTGCCAGCAGCTTGCCAGGGCGGGAGCAGCCCCAGCATTTT
TRBJ1-4 TRBV6-8 NA NA CASSYSGSSSEKLFF TGTGCCAGCAGTTACTCAGGATCCTCTAGTGAAAAACTGTTTTTT
TRBJ2-2 TRBV29-1 TRBD2 NA CSVAGHGLAGVGELFF TGCAGCGTTGCTGGACATGGACTAGCGGGAGTCGGGGAGCTGTTTTTT
TRBJ2-7 TRBV6-8 NA NA CAISGLEWDEQYF TGTGCCATCAGTGGATTAGAGTGGGACGAGCAGTACTTC
TRBJ2-2 TRBV5-1 NA NA CASSLLENTGELFF TGCGCCAGCAGCTTGCTCGAGAACACCGGGGAGCTGTTTTTT
TRBJ2-7 TRBV7-2 NA medium-sized CASSLGGTYEQYF TGTGCCAGCAGCTTAGGGGGAACCTACGAGCAGTACTTC
TRBJ1-5 TRBV23-1 NA few CASSQGPADQPQHF TGCGCCAGCAGCCAAGGCCCCGCCGATCAGCCCCAGCATTTT
TRBJ2-7 TRBV5-1 TRBD1 few CASSLATRDRGYEQYF TGCGCCAGCAGCTTGGCCACAAGGGACAGGGGTTACGAGCAGTACTTC
TRBJ1-1 TRBV18 NA few CASSPIQGEAFF TGTGCCAGCTCGCCTATACAGGGCGAAGCTTTCTTT
TRBJ2-5 TRBV11-3 TRBD2 few CASSLGRETTETQYF TGTGCCAGCAGTCTGGGGCGGGAGACTACAGAGACCCAGTACTTC
TRBJ1-5 TRBV28 NA NA CASSLVPPGRNQPQHF TGTGCCAGCAGTTTAGTTCCCCCAGGTCGCAATCAGCCCCAGCATTTT
TRBJ1-3 TRBV7-5 NA NA CASSLAGVLSSGNTIYF TGTGCCAGCAGTTTAGCGGGGGTGCTCTCCTCTGGAAACACCATATATTTT
TRBJ1-1 TRBV11-3 TRBD1 NA CASSPREGQGYTEAFF TGTGCCAGCAGCCCCAGGGAAGGACAGGGCTACACTGAAGCTTTCTTT
TRBJ1-2 TRBV15 NA NA CATSRDQVGAGGYTF TGTGCCACCAGCAGAGATCAAGTGGGTGCAGGCGGCTACACCTTC
TRBJ2-1 TRBV6-8 TRBD2 few CASTGIAGEGQFF TGTGCCAGCACCGGGATTGCGGGAGAGGGGCAGTTCTTC
TRBJ2-3 TRBV6-8 NA NA CATTIGGTDTQYF TGTGCCACTACAATTGGGGGCACAGATACGCAGTATTTT